The present T cell receptor beta chain was sequenced within a study of blood T cell repertoires in COVID-19. The overall study: Sites across the United States, Italy and Spain contributed samples from acute and convalescent COVID-19.

This table comes from immunoSEQ multiplex PCR, and its TCRdb copy is limited to in-frame clones, with some not included. This table holds over 45,000 clones, 84% found once. This CDR3 spans 16 amino acids. Trimming took 1 base from V and 8 from J, leaving 21 bases between them. From germline, CDR1 is SGHTA and CDR2 FQGNSA. This receptor was obtained from a man in his 70s with active COVID-19. Sample: peripheral blood. The V call is TRBV7-2, the J call TRBJ2-7; a weak D match, TRBD2 (6 bases). CDR3 sequence reads: CASSLEKSGYGTKQYF. The CDR3 coding sequence is TGTGCCAGCAGCTTAGAGAAGAGCGGGTACGGAACGAAGCAGTACTTC.